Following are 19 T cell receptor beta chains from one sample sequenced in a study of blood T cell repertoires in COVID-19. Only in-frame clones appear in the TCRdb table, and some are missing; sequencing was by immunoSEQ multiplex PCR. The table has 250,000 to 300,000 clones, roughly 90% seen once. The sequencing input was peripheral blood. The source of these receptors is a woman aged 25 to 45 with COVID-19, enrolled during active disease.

In DNA, the CDR3 is TGTGCCAGCTCGAAGAGCCTTAGAGAGCAGTACTTC. Its protein is CASSKSLREQYF. The chain combines TRBV6-5 with TRBJ2-7; D is uncertain. CDR1 MNHEY and CDR2 SVGAGI come from the germline V gene. V was pared by 8 bases and J by 7 bases, with 15 bases between. The CDR3 consists of 12 residues.

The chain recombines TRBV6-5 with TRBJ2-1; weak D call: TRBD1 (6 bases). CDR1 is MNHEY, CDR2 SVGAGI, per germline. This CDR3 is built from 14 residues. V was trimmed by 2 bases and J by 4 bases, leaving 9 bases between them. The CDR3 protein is CASSYTGQYNEQFF. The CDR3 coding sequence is TGTGCCAGCAGTTACACCGGACAGTACAATGAGCAGTTCTTC.

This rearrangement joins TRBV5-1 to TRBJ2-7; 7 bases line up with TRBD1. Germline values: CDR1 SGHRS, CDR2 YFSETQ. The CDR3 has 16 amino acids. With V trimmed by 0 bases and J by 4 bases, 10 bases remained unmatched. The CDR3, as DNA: TGCGCCAGCAGCTTGGTAACCGGGACAGTTGGATACGAGCAGTACTTC. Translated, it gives CASSLVTGTVGYEQYF.

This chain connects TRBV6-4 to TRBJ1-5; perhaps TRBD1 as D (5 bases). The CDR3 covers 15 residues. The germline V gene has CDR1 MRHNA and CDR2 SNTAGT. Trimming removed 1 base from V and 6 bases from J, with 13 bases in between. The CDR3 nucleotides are TGTGCCAGCAGTGACTTCATGGCCGGGGGTCAGCCCCAGCATTTT. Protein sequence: CASSDFMAGGQPQHF.

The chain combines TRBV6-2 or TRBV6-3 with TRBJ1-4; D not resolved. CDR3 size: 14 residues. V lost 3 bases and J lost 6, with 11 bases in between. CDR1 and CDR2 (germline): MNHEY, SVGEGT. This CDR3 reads CASSYQAQDEKLFF. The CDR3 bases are TGTGCCAGCAGTTATCAGGCTCAGGATGAAAAACTGTTTTTT.

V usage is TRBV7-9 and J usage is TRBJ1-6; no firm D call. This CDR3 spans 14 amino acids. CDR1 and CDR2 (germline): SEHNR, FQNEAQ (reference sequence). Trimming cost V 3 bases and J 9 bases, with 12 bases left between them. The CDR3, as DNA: TGTGCCAGCAGCTTGGGAGGGTTGGGTTCACCCCTCCACTTT. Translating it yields CASSLGGLGSPLHF.

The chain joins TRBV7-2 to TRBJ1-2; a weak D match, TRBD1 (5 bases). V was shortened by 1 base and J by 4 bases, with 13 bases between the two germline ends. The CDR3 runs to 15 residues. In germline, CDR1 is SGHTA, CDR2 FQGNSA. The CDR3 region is CASSLVPGNSYGYTF. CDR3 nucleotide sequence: TGTGCCAGCAGCTTAGTCCCAGGGAATAGCTATGGCTACACCTTC. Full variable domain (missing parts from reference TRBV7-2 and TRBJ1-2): GAGVSQSPSNKVTEKGKDVELRCDPISGHTALYWYRQSLGQGLEFLIYFQGNSAPDKSGLPSDRFSAERTGGSVSTLTIQRTQQEDSAVYLCASSLVPGNSYGYTFGSGTRLTVV.

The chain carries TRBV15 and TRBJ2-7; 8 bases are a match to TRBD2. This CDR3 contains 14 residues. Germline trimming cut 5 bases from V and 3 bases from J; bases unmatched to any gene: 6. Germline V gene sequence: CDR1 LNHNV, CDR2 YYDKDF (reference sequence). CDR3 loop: CATSVKAGVYEQYF. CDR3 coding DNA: TGTGCCACCAGCGTCAAAGCGGGAGTCTACGAGCAGTACTTC. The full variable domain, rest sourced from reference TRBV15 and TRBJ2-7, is DAMVIQNPRYQVTQFGKPVTLSCSQTLNHNVMYWYQQKSSQAPKLLFHYYDKDFNNEADTPDNFQSRRPNTSFCFLDIRSPGLGDTAMYLCATSVKAGVYEQYFGPGTRLTVT.

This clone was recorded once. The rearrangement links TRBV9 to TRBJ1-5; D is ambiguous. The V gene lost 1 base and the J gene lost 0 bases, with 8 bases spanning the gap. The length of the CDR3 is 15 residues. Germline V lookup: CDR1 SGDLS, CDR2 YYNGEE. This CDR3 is CASSVTAYSNQPQHF. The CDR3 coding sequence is TGTGCCAGCAGCGTAACAGCTTATAGCAATCAGCCCCAGCATTTT.

CDR3 bases: TGTGCCAGCAGGGGGGACAGGGCCACCTACGAGCAGTACTTC. Amino acids: CASRGDRATYEQYF. This sequence joins TRBV25-1 and TRBJ2-7; the match to TRBD1 covers 9 bases. Germline-derived CDR1 and CDR2 are MGHDK and SYGVNS. The CDR3 is 14 residues long. The trim removed 6 bases at V and 2 bases at J, leaving 5 bases unmatched.

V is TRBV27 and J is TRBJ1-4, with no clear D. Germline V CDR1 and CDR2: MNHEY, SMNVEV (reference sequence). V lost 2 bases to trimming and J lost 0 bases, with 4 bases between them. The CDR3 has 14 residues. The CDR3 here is CASSLLATNEKLFF. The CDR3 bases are TGTGCCAGCAGTTTACTTGCAACTAATGAAAAACTGTTTTTT.

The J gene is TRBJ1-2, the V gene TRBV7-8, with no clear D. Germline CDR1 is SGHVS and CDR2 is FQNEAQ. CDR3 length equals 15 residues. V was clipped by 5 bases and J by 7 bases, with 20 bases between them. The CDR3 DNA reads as TGTGCCAGCAGCCCCCTTGCCATGGCACCTCGTGGCTACACCTTC. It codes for CASSPLAMAPRGYTF. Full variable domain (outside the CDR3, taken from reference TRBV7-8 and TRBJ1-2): GAGVSQSPRYKVAKRGQDVALRCDPISGHVSLFWYQQALGQGPEFLTYFQNEAQLDKSGLPSDRFFAERPEGSVSTLKIQRTQQEDSAVYLCASSPLAMAPRGYTFGSGTRLTVV.

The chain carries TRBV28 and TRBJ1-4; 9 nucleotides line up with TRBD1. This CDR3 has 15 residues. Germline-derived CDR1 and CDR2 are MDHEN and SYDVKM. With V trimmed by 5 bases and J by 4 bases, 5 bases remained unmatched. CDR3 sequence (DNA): TGTGCCAGCAGTGGCCAGGACAGGGGTAATGAAAAACTGTTTTTT. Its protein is CASSGQDRGNEKLFF.

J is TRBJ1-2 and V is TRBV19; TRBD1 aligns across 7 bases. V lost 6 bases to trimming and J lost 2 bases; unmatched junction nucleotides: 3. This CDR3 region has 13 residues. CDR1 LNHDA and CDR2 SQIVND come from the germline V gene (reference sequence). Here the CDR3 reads CASRDRWNYGYTF. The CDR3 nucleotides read TGTGCCAGTAGGGACAGGTGGAACTATGGCTACACCTTC.

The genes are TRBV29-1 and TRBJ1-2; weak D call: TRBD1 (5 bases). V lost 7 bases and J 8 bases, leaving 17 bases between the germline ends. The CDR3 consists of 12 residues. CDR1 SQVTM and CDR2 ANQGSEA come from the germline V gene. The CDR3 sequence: CSASGVSEGYTF. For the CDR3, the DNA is TGCAGCGCCTCGGGGGTTTCGGAGGGCTACACCTTC.

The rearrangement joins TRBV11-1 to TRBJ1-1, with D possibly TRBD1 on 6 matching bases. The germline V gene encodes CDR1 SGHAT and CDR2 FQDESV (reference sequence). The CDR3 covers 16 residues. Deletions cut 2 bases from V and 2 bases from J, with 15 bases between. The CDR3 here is CASSLSPQGFNTEAFF. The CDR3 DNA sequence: TGTGCCAGCAGCTTATCTCCCCAGGGGTTTAACACTGAAGCTTTCTTT.

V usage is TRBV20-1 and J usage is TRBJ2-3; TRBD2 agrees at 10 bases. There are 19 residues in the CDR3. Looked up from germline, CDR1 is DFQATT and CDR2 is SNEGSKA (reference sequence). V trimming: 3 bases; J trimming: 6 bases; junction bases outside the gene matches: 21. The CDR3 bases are TGCAGTGCTAGTTTCCCCCTAGCGGGAGAGCTTTCAGTAATGGATACGCAGTATTTT. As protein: CSASFPLAGELSVMDTQYF.

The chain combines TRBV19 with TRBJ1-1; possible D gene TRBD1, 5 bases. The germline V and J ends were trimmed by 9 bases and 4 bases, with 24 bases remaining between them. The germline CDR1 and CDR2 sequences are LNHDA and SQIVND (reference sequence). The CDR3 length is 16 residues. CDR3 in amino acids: CASMTAGDFVGTEAFF. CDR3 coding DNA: TGTGCCAGCATGACCGCCGGGGACTTCGTGGGCACTGAAGCTTTCTTT.

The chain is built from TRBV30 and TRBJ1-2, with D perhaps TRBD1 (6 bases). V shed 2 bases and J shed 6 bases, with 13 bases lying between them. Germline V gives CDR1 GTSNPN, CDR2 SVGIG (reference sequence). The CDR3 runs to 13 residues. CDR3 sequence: CAWSSQGHHGYTF. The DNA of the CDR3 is TGTGCCTGGAGTAGTCAGGGGCACCATGGCTACACCTTC.